The T cell receptor (beta chain) described here comes from a study of T cells expressing NK-cell markers. Study information: Seven HCMV-seropositive donors and one seronegative donor made up the eight sequenced donors.

Points on this clonotype: Its antigen remains unidentified.

TCRdb reanalyzed the 5' RACE reads and collapses them to one entry per CDR3 protein, without DNA. The sample has some 500,000 distinct CDR3 sequences. General study points: There were several donors in whom these clonotypes also led the CD3+CD56-NKG2C+ fraction.

This TCR came from a woman in her fifties or sixties in good health. Material: blood T cells: a sorted CD56 or NKG2C T cell subset, CD4+ or CD8+ T cells, or bulk PBMC T cells (not recorded which).

The CDR3: CASSWPPVDRGTTNYGYTF. This rearrangement joins TRBV5-1 to TRBJ1-2; TCRdb's assignment of TRBD1 cannot be checked, as there is no DNA. Germline-derived CDR1 and CDR2 are SGHRS and YFSETQ. This CDR3 has 19 residues.